The 4 T cell receptor beta chains reported below all come from one sample, sequenced in a study of shared clonotypes between healthy human individuals. Here immunoSEQ multiplex PCR was the method, and the copy in TCRdb shows in-frame clones only, minus some. The data hold fewer than 1.4 million clones, with 78% observed a single time. The sample comprised memory CD4+ T cells from PBMCs. Described subset: CD45RA-negative fraction. The receptors come from a man younger than 35 in good health. Some clones in this sample may be carry-over from other donors' samples.

This clone was detected many times. The CDR3 loop is CASSSGQATYGYTF. The CDR3 DNA sequence: TGTGCCAGCAGCTCCGGACAGGCCACCTATGGCTACACCTTC. The chain links TRBV7-8 to TRBJ1-2; TRBD1 matches at 7 bases. V was clipped by 4 bases and J by 4 bases; unmatched bases: 6. Looked up from germline, CDR1 is SGHVS and CDR2 is FQNEAQ. The CDR3 covers 14 residues.

This clone turned up a few times. V and J are TRBV5-1 and TRBJ2-4; TRBD2 aligns across 7 bases. The CDR3 has 14 amino acids. The germline V gene has CDR1 SGHRS and CDR2 YFSETQ. The trim removed 4 bases at V and 8 bases at J, leaving 9 bases unmatched. In DNA form, the CDR3 reads TGCGCCAGCAGCACCCAACCTAGCGGTTACATTCAGTACTTC. It translates to CASSTQPSGYIQYF.

The chain joins TRBV7-2 to TRBJ2-5; possible D gene TRBD1, 5 bases. V was pared by 5 bases and J by 2 bases, with 12 bases between. Germline V gene data show CDR1 as SGHTA and CDR2 as FQGNSA. CDR3 length: 14 residues. The CDR3 bases are TGTGCCAGCAGCCGCTCAGGGCCACAAGAGACCCAGTACTTC. It yields the protein CASSRSGPQETQYF.

The V gene is TRBV28, the J gene TRBJ2-7; D ambiguous. Between the trimmed V and J ends, which lost 5 bases and 7 bases, there was a span of 15 bases. CDR1 is MDHEN, CDR2 SYDVKM, per germline. The CDR3 consists of 13 residues. CDR3 protein: CASSPPTPREQYF. For the CDR3, the DNA is TGTGCCAGCAGTCCACCGACCCCACGGGAGCAGTACTTC.